Sequencing of this T cell receptor beta chain was carried out in a study of beta chain features in type 1 diabetes. V shed 4 bases, J shed 5 bases, and the junction held 2 bases outside the gene matches. Per germline, CDR1 LNHDA and CDR2 SQIVND (reference sequence). CDR3 length: 13 residues. Sequencing targeted expressed TCRB transcripts, as all isolated RNA had been reverse transcribed. The table came from immunoSEQ multiplex PCR; TCRdb's copy has only in-frame clones and leaves some out. This repertoire shows some 250,000 clones, approximately 11% found once; its top ten account for 0.017%. All of the sorted populations showed purity greater than 98%. This clone has a handful of counts. Its antigen is currently unknown. Study-wide points: Moderate yet significant TCRB CDR3 shortening was seen in Type 1 diabetes patients in all four CD4+ subsets. The VDJ junctions of type 1 diabetes patients carried fewer insertions and more deletions. Sequencing of cDNA might inflate the share of cells that strongly express TCR.

V is TRBV19 and J is TRBJ1-1; TRBD1 matches at 9 bases. This TCR derives from a young man with type 1 diabetes. The specimen sequenced was naive CD4+ T cells from blood. Written as DNA, the CDR3 is TGTGCCAGTAGTAAGACAGGGGGGACTGAAGCTTTCTTT. Translated, it gives CASSKTGGTEAFF. Full variable domain (missing parts from reference TRBV19 and TRBJ1-1): DGGITQSPKYLFRKEGQNVTLSCEQNLNHDAMYWYRQDPGQGLRLIYYSQIVNDFQKGDIAEGYSVSREKKESFPLTVTSAQKNPTAFYLCASSKTGGTEAFFGQGTRLTVV.